Listed below are T cell receptor beta chains from one sample, sequenced in a study of response to subunit inactivated influenza vaccine. A single record per CDR3 protein comes from TCRdb applying MiXCR to the RT-PCR reads. The data contain 450,000 to 600,000 distinct CDR3 sequences, 7.6% of them singletons. The sample in question was PBMCs from blood, obtained around 25 months after vaccination. These receptors all stem from a man in his fifties or sixties who received an inactivated influenza vaccine. Both conserved end residues are part of each CDR3. D genes are given only for firm matches. Expanded clones get a size class; other rows say once, few or many, or leave the size out.

cdr3_aa cdr3_nt j_call clone_size d_call v_call
CASGRQPDNTGELFF TGTGCCAGCGGAAGACAGCCCGATAACACCGGGGAGCTGTTTTTT TRBJ2-2 - - TRBV11-2
CASSQSIGGGYTF TGTGCCAGCAGCCAAAGTATTGGGGGAGGCTACACCTTC TRBJ1-2 - - TRBV3-1
CASSSRQGPEKLFF TGTGCCAGCAGCTCCCGACAAGGTCCGGAAAAACTGTTTTTT TRBJ1-4 - - TRBV7-2
CASSLDRPDTDTQYF TGCGCCAGCAGCTTGGACCGACCAGACACAGATACGCAGTATTTT TRBJ2-3 - - TRBV5-1
CASSPQGMGNSPLHF TGTGCCAGCAGCCCACAGGGGATGGGGAATTCACCCCTCCACTTT TRBJ1-6 - TRBD1 TRBV6-1
CSARGGRGASQPQHF TGCAGTGCTAGAGGGGGGAGAGGGGCAAGTCAGCCCCAGCATTTT TRBJ1-5 - - TRBV20-1
CASSSRGLSYEQYF TGCGCCAGCAGCTCCAGGGGGCTCTCCTACGAGCAGTACTTC TRBJ2-7 - TRBD1 TRBV5-1
CATSRDYRTGLYEQYF TGTGCCACCAGCAGAGATTACAGGACAGGGCTTTACGAGCAGTACTTC TRBJ2-7 - TRBD1 TRBV15
CASSFEDFSTDTQYF TGCGCCAGCAGCTTTGAGGACTTCTCAACAGATACGCAGTATTTT TRBJ2-3 many - TRBV5-1
CASRGQGVPYNEQFF TGTGCCAGCAGAGGACAGGGGGTCCCCTACAATGAGCAGTTCTTC TRBJ2-1 many TRBD1 TRBV7-8
CASSPREGLNTEAFF TGTGCCAGTAGCCCTCGGGAAGGGTTGAACACTGAAGCTTTCTTT TRBJ1-1 many - TRBV19
CASSVGFGRPRSYNEQFF TGTGCCAGCAGCGTAGGATTCGGGCGGCCCAGATCCTACAATGAGCAGTTCTTC TRBJ2-1 - - TRBV9
CASSPGTGFKETQYF TGTGCCAGCAGTCCCGGGACAGGGTTCAAAGAGACCCAGTACTTC TRBJ2-5 few TRBD1 TRBV12-3/TRBV12-4
CATSREQYTEAFF TGTGCCACCAGCAGAGAACAGTACACTGAAGCTTTCTTT TRBJ1-1 - - TRBV15
CASSPREGGEQFF TGTGCCAGCAGTCCGCGGGAGGGCGGTGAGCAGTTCTTC TRBJ2-1 many TRBD2 TRBV12-3/TRBV12-4
CASRKDEGKTQYF TGTGCCAGCAGGAAGGACGAAGGGAAGACCCAGTACTTC TRBJ2-5 few - TRBV6-6
CASSIRVSETQYF TGTGCCAGTAGTATTAGGGTCTCAGAGACCCAGTACTTC TRBJ2-5 few - TRBV19
CSARTDTYEQYF TGCAGTGCTAGGACAGACACCTACGAGCAGTACTTC TRBJ2-7 many - TRBV20-1
CASSPRQGASSPLHF TGTGCCAGCAGTCCCCGACAGGGGGCTTCTTCACCCCTCCACTTT TRBJ1-6 - TRBD1 TRBV12-3/TRBV12-4
CASSLMGQRTDTQYF TGTGCCAGCAGCTTAATGGGACAGCGCACAGATACGCAGTATTTT TRBJ2-3 few TRBD1 TRBV11-2
CSATSGANTYEQYF TGCAGTGCCACCAGCGGGGCAAATACCTACGAGCAGTACTTC TRBJ2-7 many TRBD2 TRBV20-1
CASSLAVASGYNEQFF TGTGCCAGCAGCTTAGCGGTAGCGTCGGGCTACAATGAGCAGTTCTTC TRBJ2-1 few - TRBV7-3
CAVGGQSEDTQYF TGTGCCGTAGGGGGACAATCGGAAGATACGCAGTATTTT TRBJ2-3 - - TRBV24-1
CASSLPRGNTGELFF TGTGCCAGCAGTCTGCCGAGGGGAAACACCGGGGAGCTGTTTTTT TRBJ2-2 - - TRBV12-3/TRBV12-4
CASIRGGQPQHF TGCGCCAGCATCCGAGGAGGTCAGCCCCAGCATTTT TRBJ1-5 - - TRBV10-1
CASSVTIGNEQFF TGTGCCAGCAGCGTAACCATAGGCAATGAGCAGTTCTTC TRBJ2-1 few - TRBV9
CASSDSGGFSYNEQFF TGTGCCAGCAGTGATAGCGGGGGGTTCTCCTACAATGAGCAGTTCTTC TRBJ2-1 many TRBD2 TRBV12-3/TRBV12-4
CASSKSSTGDTQYF TGTGCCAGCAGCAAGAGTTCTACGGGAGATACGCAGTATTTT TRBJ2-3 - - TRBV7-3
CASSQDPWDVLTF TGCGCCAGCAGCCAAGACCCCTGGGACGTCCTGACTTTC TRBJ2-6 many - TRBV4-3
CSARYPGAEKLFF TGCAGTGCTAGATACCCAGGGGCTGAAAAACTGTTTTTT TRBJ1-4 - - TRBV20-1
CASSTRTTAEAFF TGTGCCAGCAGCACCAGGACGACGGCTGAAGCTTTCTTT TRBJ1-1 few - TRBV7-2
CAISRGQVEYEQYF TGTGCCATCAGCCGGGGACAGGTTGAATACGAGCAGTACTTC TRBJ2-7 many TRBD1 TRBV10-3
CASSWGGGNPYEQYF TGTGCCAGCAGCTGGGGGGGAGGGAATCCCTACGAGCAGTACTTC TRBJ2-7 - TRBD2 TRBV7-2
CASSYPPAGTYEQYF TGTGCCAGCAGTTACCCCCCGGCTGGGACCTACGAGCAGTACTTC TRBJ2-7 - - TRBV6-2/TRBV6-3
CASSQDWGSGNTIYF TGTGCCAGCAGCCAAGATTGGGGCTCTGGAAACACCATATATTTT TRBJ1-3 - - TRBV4-2
CASSVGTESYQTQYF TGTGCCAGCAGCGTTGGGACCGAGAGTTACCAGACCCAGTACTTC TRBJ2-5 - - TRBV5-6
CASSTGLAGGYTDTQYF TGCGCCAGCAGCACCGGACTAGCGGGGGGATACACAGATACGCAGTATTTT TRBJ2-3 few TRBD2 TRBV5-1
CSARGTGNQPQHF TGCAGTGCTAGAGGGACAGGCAATCAGCCCCAGCATTTT TRBJ1-5 many - TRBV20-1
CASSFYSEAFF TGTGCCAGCAGTTTCTATTCTGAAGCTTTCTTT TRBJ1-1 many - TRBV12-3/TRBV12-4
CASSQVLGPGANVLTF TGTGCCAGCAGCCAAGTTTTGGGGCCTGGGGCCAACGTCCTGACTTTC TRBJ2-6 few - TRBV4-2
CASRANVQETQYF TGTGCCAGCCGAGCAAACGTACAAGAGACCCAGTACTTC TRBJ2-5 many - TRBV12-3/TRBV12-4
CSPQAGSYTF TGCAGTCCACAAGCAGGATCCTACACCTTC TRBJ1-2 many - TRBV20-1
CSATTGYDVLTF TGCAGTGCGACGACAGGGTATGACGTCCTGACTTTC TRBJ2-6 many TRBD1 TRBV20-1
CASMGYSNQPQHF TGTGCCAGCATGGGGTATAGCAATCAGCCCCAGCATTTT TRBJ1-5 few - TRBV6-2/TRBV6-3
CASSPRAFNEQFF TGTGCCAGCAGCCCACGGGCGTTTAATGAGCAGTTCTTC TRBJ2-1 - - TRBV11-2
CASSPATGSYEQYF TGTGCCAGCTCACCAGCCACGGGCTCCTACGAGCAGTACTTC TRBJ2-7 few - TRBV18
CASSLDGAADTQYF TGTGCCAGCAGCTTAGATGGAGCAGCAGATACGCAGTATTTT TRBJ2-3 - - TRBV7-2
CATDGTGGLEPLHF TGTGCCACCGACGGGACAGGGGGCCTCGAACCCCTCCACTTT TRBJ1-6 many TRBD1 TRBV28
CASRPGLAGGKEQFF TGTGCCAGCAGACCCGGACTAGCGGGAGGCAAAGAGCAGTTCTTC TRBJ2-1 many TRBD2 TRBV6-2/TRBV6-3
CASSLTVTASGNYEQYF TGTGCCAGCAGCCTGACAGTTACGGCTAGCGGAAACTACGAGCAGTACTTC TRBJ2-7 many TRBD2 TRBV7-9
CSASQDTGNTIYF TGCAGTGCTAGTCAGGACACTGGAAACACCATATATTTT TRBJ1-3 many - TRBV20-1
CSVDDRRYNEQFF TGCAGCGTTGACGACAGGAGATACAATGAGCAGTTCTTC TRBJ2-1 many - TRBV29-1
CASRRGQTEYTEAFF TGCGCCAGCAGGAGGGGACAAACTGAATATACTGAAGCTTTCTTT TRBJ1-1 few - TRBV10-2
CASSSGLAGKETQYF TGTGCCAGCAGTTCGGGACTAGCGGGAAAAGAGACCCAGTACTTC TRBJ2-5 many TRBD2 TRBV27
CASSQDPRTLAKNIQYF TGTGCCAGCAGCCAAGATCCGAGAACCTTAGCCAAAAACATTCAGTACTTC TRBJ2-4 - - TRBV3-1
CSAKLAGLQETQYF TGCAGCGCCAAACTAGCGGGGCTCCAAGAGACCCAGTACTTC TRBJ2-5 few TRBD2 TRBV29-1